These 21 T cell receptor beta chains were sequenced from one sample in a study of cytomegalovirus exposure and HLA in healthy donors. The PCR made use of 60 Vbeta and 13 Jbeta primers. Data came from immunoSEQ multiplex PCR; TCRdb stores just in-frame clones and leaves some out. The sample data list tens of thousands of clones. Sequenced sample: PBMCs. The receptors were sampled from a woman aged 35 to 49 in good health and CMV-seronegative.

This chain joins TRBV19 and TRBJ2-2, with a possible D match to TRBD1 (5 bases). This CDR3 is 13 amino acids long. CDR1 LNHDA and CDR2 SQIVND come from the germline V gene (reference sequence). V lost 3 bases, J lost 6 bases, and 8 bases lay in between. The CDR3 sequence is CASSIQGPGELFF. The CDR3 DNA reads TGTGCCAGTAGTATCCAGGGCCCCGGGGAGCTGTTTTTT. Combining the CDR3 with reference TRBV19 and TRBJ2-2 gives the whole variable domain DGGITQSPKYLFRKEGQNVTLSCEQNLNHDAMYWYRQDPGQGLRLIYYSQIVNDFQKGDIAEGYSVSREKKESFPLTVTSAQKNPTAFYLCASSIQGPGELFFGEGSRLTVL.

The J gene is TRBJ2-5, the V gene TRBV4-2; D is uncertain. Germline lookup yields CDR1 LGHNA and CDR2 YNFKEQ. The germline V and J ends were trimmed by 1 base and 3 bases, with 6 bases remaining between them. The CDR3 runs 13 residues. The CDR3 sequence is CASSQVSEETQYF. The CDR3 region has the DNA TGTGCCAGCAGCCAAGTCTCAGAAGAGACCCAGTACTTC.

This rearrangement joins TRBV19 to TRBJ2-7, with D unclear. The V end lost 7 bases, the J end lost 0 bases, and 16 bases lay between the germline ends. Germline values: CDR1 LNHDA, CDR2 SQIVND (reference sequence). This CDR3 region has 15 residues. DNA of the CDR3: TGTGCCAGTAAGCTTTCGTTGCATGGCTCCTACGAGCAGTACTTC. Amino acids: CASKLSLHGSYEQYF.

As to this clone: An end of the junction does not agree with germline; a read error may underlie this. This rearrangement joins TRBV30 to TRBJ1-1, with D tentatively TRBD1 (5 bases). Germline CDR1 GTSNPN, CDR2 SVGIG (reference sequence). The length of the CDR3 is 11 residues. The CDR3 loop is CAWSATAEDFF. The CDR3 coding sequence is TGTGCCTGGAGTGCGACAGCCGAAGATTTCTTT.

The CDR3 protein is CASSLVGGSYNEQFF. The DNA of the CDR3 is TGTGCCAGCAGCTTAGTGGGGGGATCCTACAATGAGCAGTTCTTC. The rearrangement joins TRBV11-3 to TRBJ2-1; D possibly corresponds to TRBD2 (6 bases). The V gene lost 1 base and the J gene lost 1 base, with 8 bases spanning the gap. CDR3 length: 15 residues. Germline values: CDR1 SGHNT, CDR2 YENEEA.

The V gene is TRBV9, the J gene TRBJ2-7; D uncertain. V was cut by 2 bases and J by 5 bases, with 5 bases left in between. The CDR3 is made up of 11 amino acids. The germline V gene has CDR1 SGDLS and CDR2 YYNGEE. CDR3 region: CASSVWHEQYF. DNA for the CDR3: TGTGCCAGCAGCGTTTGGCACGAGCAGTACTTC.

The rearrangement joins TRBV18 to TRBJ2-7; TRBD1 might be the D (5 bases). Germline V gene sequence: CDR1 KGHSH, CDR2 LQKENI. Trimming shortened V by 3 bases and J by 2 bases, and 14 bases separated the two germline ends. The CDR3 has 15 amino acids. Here the CDR3 reads CASSPQGTLAYEQYF. CDR3 in DNA: TGTGCCAGCTCACCCCAGGGTACTCTAGCCTACGAGCAGTACTTC.

V gene TRBV5-8 combines with J gene TRBJ2-5; the match to TRBD2 covers 13 bases. V shed 0 bases, J shed 2 bases, and the junction held 4 bases outside the gene matches. CDR1 is SGHTS, CDR2 YDEGEE, per germline. The CDR3 length is 17 residues. The CDR3 region is CASSLAGTSGNQETQYF. The CDR3 DNA follows: TGTGCCAGCAGCTTGGCCGGGACTAGCGGGAATCAAGAGACCCAGTACTTC.

The V gene is TRBV5-1, the J gene TRBJ2-5; TRBD2 agrees at 15 bases. CDR1 is SGHRS and CDR2 is YFSETQ in the germline V gene. There are 16 residues in the CDR3. V shed 0 bases and J 4 bases; nucleotides not matched to a gene: 1. CDR3 loop: CASSLGGLAGGETQYF. The CDR3 DNA reads TGCGCCAGCAGCTTGGGGGGACTAGCGGGAGGAGAGACCCAGTACTTC.

V usage is TRBV28 and J usage is TRBJ1-5; a weak D match, TRBD1 (6 bases). Trimming pared 5 bases from V and 4 bases from J, leaving 15 bases between. Germline-derived CDR1 and CDR2 are MDHEN and SYDVKM. This CDR3 has 15 amino acids. In DNA form, the CDR3 reads TGTGCCAGCAGTGTCTTACAGGGATCAAATCAGCCCCAGCATTTT. Translated, it gives CASSVLQGSNQPQHF.

V usage is TRBV9 and J usage is TRBJ1-4; 8 bases are a match to TRBD1. V shed 6 bases and J 7 bases; nucleotides not matched to a gene: 14. Germline CDR1 reads SGDLS; CDR2 reads YYNGEE. There are 16 residues in the CDR3. DNA of the CDR3: TGTGCCAGCACCCCAAACCAGGGGGCATTTGGTGAAAAACTGTTTTTT. It yields the protein CASTPNQGAFGEKLFF.

The chain has TRBV11-1 and TRBJ2-7; no clear D gene. CDR1 and CDR2 from the germline V gene are SGHAT and FQDESV (reference sequence). Deletions cut 8 bases from V and 4 bases from J, with 15 bases between. The CDR3 has 13 amino acids. The CDR3: CASLGFDSYEQYF. DNA of the CDR3: TGTGCCAGCCTCGGATTCGACTCGTACGAGCAGTACTTC.

The J gene is TRBJ2-2, the V gene TRBV19; 12 bases line up with TRBD1. The germline V gene has CDR1 LNHDA and CDR2 SQIVND (reference sequence). This CDR3 has 19 residues. With V trimmed by 6 bases and J by 2 bases, 13 bases remained unmatched. CDR3: CASRPSGQGATLNTGELFF. In DNA form, the CDR3 reads TGTGCCAGTAGGCCCTCGGGACAGGGGGCTACCTTAAACACCGGGGAGCTGTTTTTT.

J is TRBJ2-5 and V is TRBV19; perhaps TRBD1 as D (6 bases). V shed 3 bases and J shed 3 bases, with 14 bases lying between them. Germline V gives CDR1 LNHDA, CDR2 SQIVND (reference sequence). This CDR3 is built from 15 residues. The CDR3 sequence is CASSMWGQSEETQYF. CDR3 in DNA: TGTGCCAGTAGTATGTGGGGACAATCAGAAGAGACCCAGTACTTC.

V usage is TRBV6-6 and J usage is TRBJ2-7, with D perhaps TRBD2 (6 bases). The CDR3 has 13 residues. With 9 bases removed from V and 1 base from J, the gap between germline ends came to 13 bases. CDR1 and CDR2 (germline): MNHNY, SVGAGI (reference sequence). CDR3 DNA: TGTGCCAGTACCGGGACTTCTTCCTACGAGCAGTACTTC. Translating it yields CASTGTSSYEQYF.

The chain has TRBV6-5 and TRBJ2-7; D uncertain. This CDR3 comprises 15 residues. Trimming removed 0 bases at V and 2 bases at J, with 11 bases between. Germline CDR1 reads MNHEY; CDR2 reads SVGAGI. In DNA, the CDR3 is TGTGCCAGCAGTTACTCCTACTTGAGCGCCTACGAGCAGTACTTC. Protein sequence: CASSYSYLSAYEQYF.

The J gene is TRBJ1-1, the V gene TRBV6-5, with D maybe TRBD1 (6 bases). Germline V gene data show CDR1 as MNHEY and CDR2 as SVGAGI. V was shortened by 6 bases and J by 0 bases, with 11 bases between the two germline ends. The CDR3 runs 14 residues. This CDR3 reads CASRSTGLNTEAFF. The CDR3 region has the DNA TGTGCCAGCAGATCGACAGGCCTGAACACTGAAGCTTTCTTT.

The chain joins TRBV30 to TRBJ2-1; TRBD2 agrees at 7 bases. In germline, CDR1 is GTSNPN, CDR2 SVGIG (reference sequence). J lost 9 bases, V lost 0 bases, and 8 bases had no gene match. The CDR3 is 14 amino acids. The DNA of the CDR3 is TGTGCCTGGAGTGTACCTCGGGGGGAGGGTGAGCAGTTCTTC. Protein product: CAWSVPRGEGEQFF.

The chain carries TRBV6-1 and TRBJ2-1; 7 bases are a match to TRBD2. The CDR3 has 16 residues. J lost 5 bases, V lost 1 base, and 8 bases had no gene match. Germline values: CDR1 MNHNS, CDR2 SASEGT. In DNA, the CDR3 is TGTGCCAGCAGTGAAGGGGTGGGGGGGTCCGACAATGAGCAGTTCTTC. Protein sequence: CASSEGVGGSDNEQFF.

The chain links TRBV5-1 to TRBJ1-1; D gene unclear. V was clipped by 2 bases and J by 0 bases, with 8 bases between them. The CDR3 runs 14 residues. The V gene's germline CDR1 is SGHRS and CDR2 YFSETQ. The CDR3 sequence: CASSLSTLNTEAFF. The CDR3 coding sequence is TGCGCCAGCAGCTTATCCACTTTGAACACTGAAGCTTTCTTT.

This chain links TRBV27 with TRBJ2-7, with a tentative D call TRBD2 (5 bases). Germline lookup yields CDR1 MNHEY and CDR2 SMNVEV (reference sequence). The CDR3 totals 13 residues. Trimming pared 2 bases from V and 6 bases from J, leaving 11 bases between. DNA for the CDR3: TGTGCCAGCAGTTTACGGGAAGATACCGAGCAGTACTTC. This translates into CASSLREDTEQYF.